The 10 T cell receptor beta chains listed next were all sequenced from one sample in a study of CD8 T cells in ankylosing spondylitis. TCRdb ran MiXCR on the 5' RACE reads and lists one entry per CDR3 protein. Seen here are 470,000 or so distinct CDR3 sequences, 25% to 30% observed once, and the top ten hold about 0.89%. Study observations and caveats: Made up of under ten highly homologous variants, a TCR beta motif appeared characteristic of ankylosing spondylitis blood.

For these receptors, no antigen is known. The sequenced sample was blood, either unsorted or a sorted T cell fraction (not recorded which). The origin of the receptors is a male donor with ankylosing spondylitis.

This clonotype was found a few times. V gene TRBV7-2 combines with J gene TRBJ1-3; D ambiguous. Germline-derived CDR1 and CDR2 are SGHTA and FQGNSA. V was trimmed by 3 bases and J by 4 bases, leaving 16 bases between them. CDR3 length: 16 residues. This CDR3 is CASSFVLSGPGNTIYF. The CDR3 coding sequence is TGTGCCAGCAGCTTTGTGCTGTCGGGCCCCGGAAACACCATATATTTT.

This chain links TRBV9 with TRBJ2-2, with 7 bases that match TRBD2. Trimming took 7 bases from V and 4 from J; bases not matched to a gene: 4. Germline assignment: CDR1 SGDLS and CDR2 YYNGEE. The CDR3 totals 13 residues. The CDR3 is CASGRTSTGELFF. DNA of the CDR3: TGTGCCAGCGGCAGGACTAGCACCGGGGAGCTGTTTTTT.

V and J are TRBV18 and TRBJ1-1; 8 bases are shared with TRBD1. CDR3 length: 16 residues. CDR1 is KGHSH and CDR2 is LQKENI in the germline V gene. The J segment lost 0 bases and the V segment lost 6 bases, leaving 9 bases of the junction unmatched. CDR3: CASSLRTGNLNTEAFF. Written as DNA, the CDR3 is TGTGCCAGCTCCCTCAGGACAGGGAACTTGAACACTGAAGCTTTCTTT.

The CDR3: CATSGPYQETQYF. CDR3 coding DNA: TGTGCCACCAGTGGCCCATACCAAGAGACCCAGTACTTC. The rearrangement links TRBV24-1 to TRBJ2-5; no clear D gene. The CDR3 sequence is 13 residues long. From germline, CDR1 is KGHDR and CDR2 SFDVKD. V gave up 5 bases and J gave up 0 bases, with 6 bases separating them.

The chain combines TRBV19 with TRBJ2-3, with a possible D match to TRBD2 (6 bases). The germline V and J ends were trimmed by 2 bases and 0 bases, with 6 bases remaining between them. The V gene's germline CDR1 is LNHDA and CDR2 SQIVND (reference sequence). The CDR3 runs to 14 residues. The CDR3 DNA is TGTGCCAGTAGTATAACTAGCAGCACAGATACGCAGTATTTT. Its protein is CASSITSSTDTQYF.

This clonotype was counted at least ten times. This chain links TRBV5-5 with TRBJ2-2; no reliable D call. Trimming removed 4 bases at V and 7 bases at J, with 17 bases between. Germline values: CDR1 SGHKS, CDR2 YYEKEE (reference sequence). The CDR3 length is 15 residues. The CDR3 coding sequence is TGTGCCAGCAGCGGTGCGTCTGCCAGTGTCGGGGAGCTGTTTTTT. Translation: CASSGASASVGELFF.

This CDR3 is CASSLDRVGTPLHF. The CDR3 coding sequence is TGTGCCAGCAGCCTGGACAGGGTCGGGACACCCCTCCACTTT. The chain links TRBV27 to TRBJ1-6; 8 nucleotides align to TRBD1. Germline V gene lookup returns CDR1 MNHEY and CDR2 SMNVEV (reference sequence). The trim removed 6 bases at V and 11 bases at J, leaving 9 bases unmatched. This CDR3 region has 14 residues.

CDR3 residues: CASIVLDKGSNTEAFF. Here the CDR3 DNA reads TGCGCCAGCATTGTGCTAGATAAGGGGTCGAACACTGAAGCTTTCTTT. The genes are TRBV10-2 and TRBJ1-1; TRBD1 might be the D (5 bases). Trimming removed 7 bases at V and 1 base at J, with 19 bases between. This CDR3 contains 16 residues. CDR1 WSHSY and CDR2 SAAADI come from the germline V gene.

The chain links TRBV11-2 to TRBJ1-5; the D is unclear. The germline gives CDR1 SGHAT, CDR2 FQNNGV. V gave up 4 bases and J gave up 3 bases, with 10 bases separating them. This CDR3 is built from 14 residues. The DNA for the CDR3 is TGTGCCAGCAGCTACGGACCTATCAATCAGCCCCAGCATTTT. Amino acid sequence: CASSYGPINQPQHF.

This clonotype has more than one count but fewer than ten. This rearrangement joins TRBV20-1 to TRBJ2-1; D gene unclear. The CDR3 has 16 residues. V was clipped by 3 bases and J by 2 bases, with 17 bases between them. Germline CDR1 is DFQATT and CDR2 is SNEGSKA (reference sequence). In DNA form, the CDR3 reads TGCAGTGCTAGCTCGATTCCCGGGTTGGCCTACAATGAGCAGTTCTTC. Protein product: CSASSIPGLAYNEQFF.